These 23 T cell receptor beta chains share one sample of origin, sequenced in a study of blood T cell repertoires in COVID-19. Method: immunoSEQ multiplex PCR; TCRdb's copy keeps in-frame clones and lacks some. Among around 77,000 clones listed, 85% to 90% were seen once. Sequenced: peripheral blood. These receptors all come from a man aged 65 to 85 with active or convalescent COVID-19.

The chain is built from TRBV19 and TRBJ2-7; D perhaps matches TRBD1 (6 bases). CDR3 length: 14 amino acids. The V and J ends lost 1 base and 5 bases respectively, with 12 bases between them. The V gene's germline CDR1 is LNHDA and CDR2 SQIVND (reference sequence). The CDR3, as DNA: TGTGCCAGTAGTATAGCGACAGGACGGAACGAGCAGTACTTC. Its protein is CASSIATGRNEQYF. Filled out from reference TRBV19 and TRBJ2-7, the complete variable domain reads DGGITQSPKYLFRKEGQNVTLSCEQNLNHDAMYWYRQDPGQGLRLIYYSQIVNDFQKGDIAEGYSVSREKKESFPLTVTSAQKNPTAFYLCASSIATGRNEQYFGPGTRLTVT.

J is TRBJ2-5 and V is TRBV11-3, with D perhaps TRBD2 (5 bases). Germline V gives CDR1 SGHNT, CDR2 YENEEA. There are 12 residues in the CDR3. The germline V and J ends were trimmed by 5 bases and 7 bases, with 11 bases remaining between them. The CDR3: CASSAIEGTQYF. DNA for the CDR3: TGTGCCAGCAGCGCCATAGAGGGGACCCAGTACTTC.

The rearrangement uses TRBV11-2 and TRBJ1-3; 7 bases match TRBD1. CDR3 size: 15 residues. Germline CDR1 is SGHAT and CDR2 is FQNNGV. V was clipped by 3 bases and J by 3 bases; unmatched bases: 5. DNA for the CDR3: TGTGCCAGCAGCTTCGGCTCAGGGGGTGGAAACACCATATATTTT. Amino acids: CASSFGSGGGNTIYF.

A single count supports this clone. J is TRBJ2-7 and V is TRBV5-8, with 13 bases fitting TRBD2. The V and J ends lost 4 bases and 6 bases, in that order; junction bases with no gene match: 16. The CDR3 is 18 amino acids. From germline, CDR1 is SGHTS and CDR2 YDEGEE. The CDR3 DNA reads TGTGCCAGCAGCGCCGGACTAGCGGGAGTCATCGCTACCGGCGAGCAGTACTTC. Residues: CASSAGLAGVIATGEQYF.

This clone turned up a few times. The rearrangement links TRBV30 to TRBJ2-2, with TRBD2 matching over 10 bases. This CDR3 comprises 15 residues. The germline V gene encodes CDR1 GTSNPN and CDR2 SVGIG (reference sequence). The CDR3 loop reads CAGGSGRARAGELFF. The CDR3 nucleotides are TGTGCGGGCGGAAGCGGGAGGGCCCGGGCCGGGGAGCTGTTTTTT.

The CDR3 DNA reads TGTGCCAGCAGCCGAGTAAGGAACACTGAAGCTTTCTTT. Its translation: CASSRVRNTEAFF. The chain employs TRBV12-3 or TRBV12-4 and TRBJ1-1; D remains ambiguous. V gave up 6 bases and J gave up 1 base, with 9 bases separating them. CDR3 length: 13 residues.

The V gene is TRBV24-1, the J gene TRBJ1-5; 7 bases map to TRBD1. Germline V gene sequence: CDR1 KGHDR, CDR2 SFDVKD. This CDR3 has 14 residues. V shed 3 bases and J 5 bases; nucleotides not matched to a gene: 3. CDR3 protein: CATSDTQGHQPQHF. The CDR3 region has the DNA TGTGCCACCAGTGATACACAGGGGCATCAGCCCCAGCATTTT.

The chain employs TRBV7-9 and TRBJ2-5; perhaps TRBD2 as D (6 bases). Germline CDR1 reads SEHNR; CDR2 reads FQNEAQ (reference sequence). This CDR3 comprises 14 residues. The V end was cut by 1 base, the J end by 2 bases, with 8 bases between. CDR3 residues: CASSLDSGQETQYF. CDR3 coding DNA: TGTGCCAGCAGCTTAGACAGCGGGCAAGAGACCCAGTACTTC.

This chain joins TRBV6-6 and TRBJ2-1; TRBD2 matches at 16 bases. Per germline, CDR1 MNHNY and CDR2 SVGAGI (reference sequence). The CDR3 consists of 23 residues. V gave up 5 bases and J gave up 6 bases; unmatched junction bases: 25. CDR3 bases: TGTGCCAGCAGTCGATCAGCGGGCCGGATATCGGGACTAGCGGGAGGGCCCTTCAATGAGCAGTTCTTC. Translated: CASSRSAGRISGLAGGPFNEQFF.

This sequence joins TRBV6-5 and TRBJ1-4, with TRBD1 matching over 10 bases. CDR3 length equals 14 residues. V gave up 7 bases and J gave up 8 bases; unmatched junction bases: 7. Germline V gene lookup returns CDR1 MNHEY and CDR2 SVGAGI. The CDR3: CASNPTGGLEKLFF. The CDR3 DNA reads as TGTGCCAGCAACCCGACAGGGGGCCTGGAAAAACTGTTTTTT.

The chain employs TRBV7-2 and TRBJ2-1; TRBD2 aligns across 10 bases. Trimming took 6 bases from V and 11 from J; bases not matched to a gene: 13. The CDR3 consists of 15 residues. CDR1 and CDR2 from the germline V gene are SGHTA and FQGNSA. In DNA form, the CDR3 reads TGTGCCAGCAGTATAAGATGGACTAGCGGAACCAAGCAGTTCTTC. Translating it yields CASSIRWTSGTKQFF.

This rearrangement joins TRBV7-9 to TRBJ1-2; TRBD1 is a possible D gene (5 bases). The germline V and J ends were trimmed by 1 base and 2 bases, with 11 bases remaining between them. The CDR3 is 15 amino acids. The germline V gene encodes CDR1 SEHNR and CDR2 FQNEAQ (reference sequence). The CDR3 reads CASSLGGAKNYGYTF. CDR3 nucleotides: TGTGCCAGCAGCTTAGGGGGCGCAAAAAACTATGGCTACACCTTC.

DNA for the CDR3: TGTGCCAGCTCACCGCGCGGTGGGAGTAGCTACGAGCAGTACTTC. As protein: CASSPRGGSSYEQYF. This chain uses TRBV18 with TRBJ2-7; TRBD2 is a possible D gene (5 bases). Germline V gene lookup returns CDR1 KGHSH and CDR2 LQKENI. Trimming took off 3 bases at V and 3 bases at J, with 15 bases between the two ends. This CDR3 contains 15 residues.

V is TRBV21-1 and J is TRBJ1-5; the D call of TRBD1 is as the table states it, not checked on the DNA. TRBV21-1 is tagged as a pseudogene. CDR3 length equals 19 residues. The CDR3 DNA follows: TGTGCCAGCAGCGACGCACACGGGACAGGGCCCTTCAGCAATCAGCCCCAGCATTTT. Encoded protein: CASSDAHGTGPFSNQPQHF.

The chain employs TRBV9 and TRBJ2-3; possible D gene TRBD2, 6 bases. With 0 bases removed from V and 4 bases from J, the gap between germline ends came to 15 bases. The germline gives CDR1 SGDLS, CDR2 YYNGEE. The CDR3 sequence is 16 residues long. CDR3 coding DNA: TGTGCCAGCAGCGTAGACGCGGCGGGATGGGCAGATACGCAGTATTTT. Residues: CASSVDAAGWADTQYF.

The CDR3 sequence is CASSPFGTEAFF. In DNA, the CDR3 is TGTGCCAGCAGCCCGTTCGGCACTGAAGCTTTCTTT. This chain connects TRBV7-2 to TRBJ1-1; unclear D gene. The CDR3 extends over 12 amino acids. The V gene's germline CDR1 is SGHTA and CDR2 FQGNSA. Trimming pared 5 bases from V and 4 bases from J, leaving 8 bases between.

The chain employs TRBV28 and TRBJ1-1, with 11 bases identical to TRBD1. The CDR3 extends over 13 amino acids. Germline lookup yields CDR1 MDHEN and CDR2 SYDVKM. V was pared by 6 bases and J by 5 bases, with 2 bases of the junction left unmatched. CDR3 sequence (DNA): TGTGCCAGCAGGGGACAGGGGGATACTGAAGCTTTCTTT. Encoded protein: CASRGQGDTEAFF. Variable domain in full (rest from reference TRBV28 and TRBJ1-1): DVKVTQSSRYLVKRTGEKVFLECVQDMDHENMFWYRQDPGLGLRLIYFSYDVKMKEKGDIPEGYSVSREKKERFSLILESASTNQTSMYLCASRGQGDTEAFFGQGTRLTVV.

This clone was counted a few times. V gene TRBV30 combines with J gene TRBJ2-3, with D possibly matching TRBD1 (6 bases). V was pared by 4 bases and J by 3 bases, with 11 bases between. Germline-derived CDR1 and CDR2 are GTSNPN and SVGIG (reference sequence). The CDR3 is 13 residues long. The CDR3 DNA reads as TGTGCCTGGATCCAGGGGCGGACAGATACGCAGTATTTT. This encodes CAWIQGRTDTQYF. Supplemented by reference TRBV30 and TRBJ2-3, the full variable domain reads SQTIHQWPATLVQPVGSPLSLECTVEGTSNPNLYWYRQAAGRGLQLLFYSVGIGQISSEVPQNLSASRPQDRQFILSSKKLLLSDSGFYLCAWIQGRTDTQYFGPGTRLTVL.

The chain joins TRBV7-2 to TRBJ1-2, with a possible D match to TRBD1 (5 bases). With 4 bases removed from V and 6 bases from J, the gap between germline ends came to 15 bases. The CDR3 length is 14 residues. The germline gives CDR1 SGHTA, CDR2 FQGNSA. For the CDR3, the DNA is TGTGCCAGCAGCTACCCCGGCGGGGGGAATGGCTACACCTTC. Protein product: CASSYPGGGNGYTF.

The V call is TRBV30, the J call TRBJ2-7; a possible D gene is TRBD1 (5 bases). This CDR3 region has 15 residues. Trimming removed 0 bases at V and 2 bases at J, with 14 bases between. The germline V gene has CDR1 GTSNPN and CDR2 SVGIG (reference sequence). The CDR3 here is CAWSVTGNFAYEQYF. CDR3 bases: TGTGCCTGGAGTGTAACAGGCAATTTTGCCTACGAGCAGTACTTC.

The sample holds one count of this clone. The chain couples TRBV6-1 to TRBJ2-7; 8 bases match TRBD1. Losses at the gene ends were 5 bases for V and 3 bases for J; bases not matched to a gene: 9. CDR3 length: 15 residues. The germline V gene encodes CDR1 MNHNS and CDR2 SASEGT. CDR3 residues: CASSSRLDRVYEQYF. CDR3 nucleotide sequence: TGTGCCAGCAGTTCTAGACTGGACAGGGTCTACGAGCAGTACTTC.

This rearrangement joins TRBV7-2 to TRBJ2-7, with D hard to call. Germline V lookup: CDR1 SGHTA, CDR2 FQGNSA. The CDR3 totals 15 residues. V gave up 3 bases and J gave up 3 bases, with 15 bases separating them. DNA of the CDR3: TGTGCCAGCAGCTTCTTAGGTCGACAAATCTACGAGCAGTACTTC. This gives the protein CASSFLGRQIYEQYF.

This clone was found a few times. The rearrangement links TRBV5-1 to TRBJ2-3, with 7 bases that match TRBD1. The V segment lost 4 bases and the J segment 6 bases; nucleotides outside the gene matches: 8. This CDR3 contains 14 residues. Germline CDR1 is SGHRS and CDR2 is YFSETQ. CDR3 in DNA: TGCGCCAGCAGCACCGGACAGGATCTGGATACGCAGTATTTT. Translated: CASSTGQDLDTQYF.